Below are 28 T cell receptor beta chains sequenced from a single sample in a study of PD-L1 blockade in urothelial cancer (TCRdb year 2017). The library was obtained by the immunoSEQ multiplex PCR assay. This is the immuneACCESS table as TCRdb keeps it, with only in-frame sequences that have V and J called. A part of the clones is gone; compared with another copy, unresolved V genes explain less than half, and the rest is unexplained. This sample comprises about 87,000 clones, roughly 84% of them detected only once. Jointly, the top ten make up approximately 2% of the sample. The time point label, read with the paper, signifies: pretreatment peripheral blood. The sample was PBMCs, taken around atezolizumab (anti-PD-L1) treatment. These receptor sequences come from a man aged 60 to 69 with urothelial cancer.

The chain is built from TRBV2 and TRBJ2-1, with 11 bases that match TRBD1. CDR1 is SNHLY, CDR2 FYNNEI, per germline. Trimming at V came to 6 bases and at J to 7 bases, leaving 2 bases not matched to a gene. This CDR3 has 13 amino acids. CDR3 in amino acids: CASRGDRGNEQFF. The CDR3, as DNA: TGTGCCAGCAGAGGGGACAGGGGGAATGAGCAGTTCTTC.

The CDR3 DNA sequence: TGTGCCAGCAGACTTACGGACAGTACGAAGCAGTACTTC. Amino acid sequence: CASRLTDSTKQYF. The chain recombines TRBV11-2 with TRBJ2-7; tentative D call: TRBD1 (6 bases). Deletions cut 6 bases from V and 8 bases from J, with 17 bases between. Per the germline V gene, CDR1 is SGHAT and CDR2 is FQNNGV. The CDR3 covers 13 residues.

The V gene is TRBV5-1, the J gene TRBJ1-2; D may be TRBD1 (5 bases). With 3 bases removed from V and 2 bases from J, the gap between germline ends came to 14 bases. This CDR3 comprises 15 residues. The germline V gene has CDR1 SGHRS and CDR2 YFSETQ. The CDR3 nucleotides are TGCGCCAGCAGCTGGGATGGGGGGACGAACTATGGCTACACCTTC. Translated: CASSWDGGTNYGYTF.

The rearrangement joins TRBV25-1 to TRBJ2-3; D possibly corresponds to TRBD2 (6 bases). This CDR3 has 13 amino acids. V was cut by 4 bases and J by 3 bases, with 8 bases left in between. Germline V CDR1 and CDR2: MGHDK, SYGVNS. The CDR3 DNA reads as TGTGCCAGCAGTGGCCGGGGGACAGATACGCAGTATTTT. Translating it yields CASSGRGTDTQYF.

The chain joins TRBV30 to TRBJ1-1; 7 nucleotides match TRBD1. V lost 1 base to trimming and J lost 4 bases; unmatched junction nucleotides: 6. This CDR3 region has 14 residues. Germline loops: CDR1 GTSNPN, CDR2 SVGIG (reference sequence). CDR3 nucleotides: TGTGCCTGGAGTGGGGACAGAGCGGGCACTGAAGCTTTCTTT. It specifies CAWSGDRAGTEAFF.

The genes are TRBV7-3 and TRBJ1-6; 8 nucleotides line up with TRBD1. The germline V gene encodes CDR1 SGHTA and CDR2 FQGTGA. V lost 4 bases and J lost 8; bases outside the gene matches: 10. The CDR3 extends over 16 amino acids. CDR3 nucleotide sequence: TGTGCCAGCAGCTCAAGGCCCAGGGGGCAGGATTCACCCCTCCACTTT. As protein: CASSSRPRGQDSPLHF.

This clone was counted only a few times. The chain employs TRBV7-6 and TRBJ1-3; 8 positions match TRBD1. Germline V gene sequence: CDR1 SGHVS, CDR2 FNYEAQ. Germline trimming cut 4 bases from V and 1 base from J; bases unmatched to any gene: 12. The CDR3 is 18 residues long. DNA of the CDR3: TGTGCCAGCAGCTCCCTACTCCGGACAGGGCGTTCTGGAAACACCATATATTTT. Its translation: CASSSLLRTGRSGNTIYF.

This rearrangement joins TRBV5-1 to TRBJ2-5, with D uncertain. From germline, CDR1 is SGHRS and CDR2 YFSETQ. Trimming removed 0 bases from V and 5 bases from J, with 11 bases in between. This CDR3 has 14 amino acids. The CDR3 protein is CASSLGGPQETQYF. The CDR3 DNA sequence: TGCGCCAGCAGCTTGGGTGGCCCGCAGGAGACCCAGTACTTC.

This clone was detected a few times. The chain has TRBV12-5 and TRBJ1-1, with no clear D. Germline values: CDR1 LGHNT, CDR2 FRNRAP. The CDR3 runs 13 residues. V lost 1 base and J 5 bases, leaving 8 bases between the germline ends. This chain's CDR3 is CASGLGGRTEAFF. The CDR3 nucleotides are TGTGCTAGTGGTTTGGGAGGGAGGACTGAAGCTTTCTTT.

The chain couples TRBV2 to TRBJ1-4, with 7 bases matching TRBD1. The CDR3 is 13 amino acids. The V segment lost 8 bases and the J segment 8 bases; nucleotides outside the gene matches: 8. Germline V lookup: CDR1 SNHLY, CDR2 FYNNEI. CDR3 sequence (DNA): TGTGCCAGCGAACGGGACAGCCAAGAAAAACTGTTTTTT. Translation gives CASERDSQEKLFF.

The DNA of the CDR3 is TGTGCCAGCAGTTATCAAGAGACCCAGTACTTC. This translates into CASSYQETQYF. The V and J genes are TRBV6-1 and TRBJ2-5; D call uncertain. Per germline, CDR1 MNHNS and CDR2 SASEGT. V was pared by 5 bases and J by 2 bases, with 3 bases between. The CDR3 has 11 amino acids.

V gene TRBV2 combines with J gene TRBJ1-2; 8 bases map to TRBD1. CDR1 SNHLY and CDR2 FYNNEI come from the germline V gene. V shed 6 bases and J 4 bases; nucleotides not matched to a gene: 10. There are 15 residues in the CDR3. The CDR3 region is CASRAGGVGSYGYTF. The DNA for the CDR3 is TGTGCCAGCAGGGCAGGGGGCGTAGGAAGCTATGGCTACACCTTC.

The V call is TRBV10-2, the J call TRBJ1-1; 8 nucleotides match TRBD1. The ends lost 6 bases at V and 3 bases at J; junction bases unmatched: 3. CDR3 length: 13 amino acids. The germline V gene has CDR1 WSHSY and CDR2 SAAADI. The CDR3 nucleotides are TGCGCCAGCAGGAGGGGACAGGACACTGAAGCTTTCTTT. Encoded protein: CASRRGQDTEAFF.

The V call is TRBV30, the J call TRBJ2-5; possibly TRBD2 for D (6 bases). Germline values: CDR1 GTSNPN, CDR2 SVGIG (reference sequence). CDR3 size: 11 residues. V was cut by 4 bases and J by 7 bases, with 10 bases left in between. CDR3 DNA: TGTGCCTGGACTAGCGCGGGGACCCAGTACTTC. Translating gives CAWTSAGTQYF.

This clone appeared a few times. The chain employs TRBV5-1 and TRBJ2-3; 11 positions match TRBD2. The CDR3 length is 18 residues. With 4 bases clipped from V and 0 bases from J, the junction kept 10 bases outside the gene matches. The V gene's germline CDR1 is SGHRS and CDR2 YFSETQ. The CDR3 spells CASSPSGTSGPSTDTQYF. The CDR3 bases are TGCGCCAGCAGCCCATCCGGGACTAGCGGACCTAGCACAGATACGCAGTATTTT.

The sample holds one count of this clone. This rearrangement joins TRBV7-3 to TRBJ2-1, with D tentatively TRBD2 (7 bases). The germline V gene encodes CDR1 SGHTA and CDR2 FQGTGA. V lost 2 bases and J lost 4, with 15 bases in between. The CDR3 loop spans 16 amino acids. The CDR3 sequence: CASSLWGGGGYNEQFF. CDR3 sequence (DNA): TGTGCCAGCAGCTTATGGGGAGGGGGGGGTTACAATGAGCAGTTCTTC.

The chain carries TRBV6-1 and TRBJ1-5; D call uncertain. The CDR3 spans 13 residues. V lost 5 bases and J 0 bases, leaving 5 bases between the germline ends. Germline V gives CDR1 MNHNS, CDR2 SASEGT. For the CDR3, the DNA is TGTGCCAGCAGTTTAATTAGCAATCAGCCCCAGCATTTT. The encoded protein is CASSLISNQPQHF.

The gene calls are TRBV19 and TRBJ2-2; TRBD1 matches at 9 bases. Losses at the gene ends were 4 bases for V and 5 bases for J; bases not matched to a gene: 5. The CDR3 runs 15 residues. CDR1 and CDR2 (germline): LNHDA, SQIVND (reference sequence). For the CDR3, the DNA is TGTGCCAGTAGTAGGGACAGGGAGATTACCGGGGAGCTGTTTTTT. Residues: CASSRDREITGELFF. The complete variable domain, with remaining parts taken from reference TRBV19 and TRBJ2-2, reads DGGITQSPKYLFRKEGQNVTLSCEQNLNHDAMYWYRQDPGQGLRLIYYSQIVNDFQKGDIAEGYSVSREKKESFPLTVTSAQKNPTAFYLCASSRDREITGELFFGEGSRLTVL.

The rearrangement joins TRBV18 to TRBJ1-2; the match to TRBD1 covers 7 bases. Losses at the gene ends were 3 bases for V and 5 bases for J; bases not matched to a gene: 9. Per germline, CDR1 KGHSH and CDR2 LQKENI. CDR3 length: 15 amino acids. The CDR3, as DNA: TGTGCCAGCTCACCTCCTGGACAGGAAATATATGGCTACACCTTC. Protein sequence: CASSPPGQEIYGYTF.

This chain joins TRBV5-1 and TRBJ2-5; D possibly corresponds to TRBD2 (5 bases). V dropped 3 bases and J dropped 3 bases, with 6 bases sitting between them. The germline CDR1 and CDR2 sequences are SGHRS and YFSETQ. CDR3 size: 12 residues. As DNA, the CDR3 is TGCGCCAGCAGCTCCGGGAAAGAGACCCAGTACTTC. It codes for CASSSGKETQYF.

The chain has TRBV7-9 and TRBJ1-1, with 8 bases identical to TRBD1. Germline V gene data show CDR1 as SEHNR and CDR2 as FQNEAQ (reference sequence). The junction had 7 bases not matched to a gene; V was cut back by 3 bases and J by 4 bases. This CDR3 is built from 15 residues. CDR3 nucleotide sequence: TGTGCCAGCAGCTTTAAAACAGGGGGAGGCACTGAAGCTTTCTTT. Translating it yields CASSFKTGGGTEAFF.

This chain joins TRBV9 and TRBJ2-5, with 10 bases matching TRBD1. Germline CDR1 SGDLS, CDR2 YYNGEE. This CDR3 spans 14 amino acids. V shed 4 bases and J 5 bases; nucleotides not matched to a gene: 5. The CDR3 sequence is CASSTQTGGETQYF. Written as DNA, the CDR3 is TGTGCCAGCAGCACTCAGACAGGGGGCGAGACCCAGTACTTC.

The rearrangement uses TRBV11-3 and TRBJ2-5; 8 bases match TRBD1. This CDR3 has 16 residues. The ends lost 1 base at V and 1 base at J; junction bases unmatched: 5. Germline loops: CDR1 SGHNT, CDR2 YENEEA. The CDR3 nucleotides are TGTGCCAGCAGCTTAGGACAGGGGACCTTCCAAGAGACCCAGTACTTC. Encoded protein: CASSLGQGTFQETQYF.

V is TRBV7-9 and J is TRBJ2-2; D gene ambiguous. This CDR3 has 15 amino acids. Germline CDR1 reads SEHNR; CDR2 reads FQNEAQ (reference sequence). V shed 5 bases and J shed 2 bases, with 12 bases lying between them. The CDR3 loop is CASSLQEPNTGELFF. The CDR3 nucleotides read TGTGCCAGCAGCCTCCAAGAGCCTAACACCGGGGAGCTGTTTTTT.

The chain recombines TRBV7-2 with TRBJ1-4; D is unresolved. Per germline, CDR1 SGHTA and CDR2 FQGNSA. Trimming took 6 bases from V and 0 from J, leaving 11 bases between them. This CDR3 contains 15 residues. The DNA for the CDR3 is TGTGCCAGCAGTTCCCAAACTGCAACTAATGAAAAACTGTTTTTT. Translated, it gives CASSSQTATNEKLFF.

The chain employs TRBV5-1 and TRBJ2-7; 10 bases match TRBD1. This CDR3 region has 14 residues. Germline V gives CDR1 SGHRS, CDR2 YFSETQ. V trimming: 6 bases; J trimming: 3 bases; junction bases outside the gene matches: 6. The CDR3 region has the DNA TGCGCCAGCAAGACCGGGACAGGGGTCTACGAGCAGTACTTC. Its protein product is CASKTGTGVYEQYF.

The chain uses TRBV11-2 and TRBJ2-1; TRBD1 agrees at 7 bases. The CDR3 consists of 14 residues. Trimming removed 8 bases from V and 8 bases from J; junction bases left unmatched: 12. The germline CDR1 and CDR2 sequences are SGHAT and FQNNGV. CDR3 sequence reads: CASSTQGIGHEQFF. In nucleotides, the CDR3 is TGTGCCAGCTCCACACAGGGGATTGGCCATGAGCAGTTCTTC.

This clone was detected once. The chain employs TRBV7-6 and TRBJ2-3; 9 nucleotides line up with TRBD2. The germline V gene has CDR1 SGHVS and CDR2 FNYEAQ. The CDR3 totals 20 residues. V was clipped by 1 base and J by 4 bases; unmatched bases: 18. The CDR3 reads CASSLEGGGGAAQGADTQYF. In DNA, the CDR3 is TGTGCCAGCAGCTTAGAAGGCGGCGGGGGGGCGGCCCAAGGCGCAGATACGCAGTATTTT.